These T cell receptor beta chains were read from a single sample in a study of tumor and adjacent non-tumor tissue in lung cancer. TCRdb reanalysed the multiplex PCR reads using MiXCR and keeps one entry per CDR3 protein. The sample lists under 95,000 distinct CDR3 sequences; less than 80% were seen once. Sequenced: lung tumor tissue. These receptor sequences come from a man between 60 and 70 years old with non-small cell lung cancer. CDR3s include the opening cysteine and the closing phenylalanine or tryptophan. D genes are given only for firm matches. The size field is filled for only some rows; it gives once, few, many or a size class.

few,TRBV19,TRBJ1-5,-,CASSMRVSNQPQHF,TGTGCCAGTAGTATGAGGGTCAGCAATCAGCCCCAGCATTTT
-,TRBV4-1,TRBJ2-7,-,CASSQDPTTIRVREQYF,TGCGCCAGCAGCCAAGATCCTACGACCATCAGGGTCAGGGAGCAGTACTTC
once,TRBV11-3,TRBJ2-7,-,CVSSLGRGAHYEQYF,TGTGTCAGCAGTTTAGGCCGTGGGGCACACTACGAGCAGTACTTC
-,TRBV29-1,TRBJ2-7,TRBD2,CSVGERDEQCF,TGCAGCGTTGGAGAGCGGGACGAGCAGTGCTTC
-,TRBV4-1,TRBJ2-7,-,CANSQEPAGNYEQYF,TGTGCCAACAGCCAAGAACCGGCGGGAAACTACGAGCAGTACTTC
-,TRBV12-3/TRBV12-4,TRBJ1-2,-,CASSFPRGYGYTF,TGTGCCAGCAGTTTTCCCAGGGGATATGGCTACACCTTC
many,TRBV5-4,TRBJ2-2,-,CASSLGGSGGRTGELFF,TGTGCCAGCAGCTTGGGGGGTTCGGGCGGTCGGACCGGGGAGCTGTTTTTT
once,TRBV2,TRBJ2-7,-,CAVTRGGSYEQYF,TGTGCCGTCACCAGGGGGGGGTCCTACGAGCAGTACTTC
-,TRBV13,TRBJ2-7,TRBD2,CASSASANKLAGAGEQYF,TGTGCCAGCAGTGCAAGCGCAAACAAACTAGCGGGGGCAGGGGAGCAGTACTTC
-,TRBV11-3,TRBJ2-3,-,CASSMRGMVTDTQYF,TGTGCCAGCAGCATGAGAGGGATGGTTACAGATACACAGTATTTT
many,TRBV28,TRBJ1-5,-,CASTLGAPDQPQHF,TGTGCCAGCACCTTGGGGGCTCCTGATCAGCCCCAGCATTTT
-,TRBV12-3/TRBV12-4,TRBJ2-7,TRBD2,CADSPELASEQYF,TGTGCCGACAGTCCCGAACTAGCGTCCGAGCAGTACTTC
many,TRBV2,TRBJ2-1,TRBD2,CASSTTSGGYHEQFF,TGTGCCAGCAGTACAACTAGCGGGGGTTATCATGAGCAGTTCTTC
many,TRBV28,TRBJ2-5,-,CASSQSTETQYF,TGTGCCAGCAGCCAATCGACGGAGACCCAGTACTTC
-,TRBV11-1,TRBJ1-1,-,CATGGTTNTEAFF,TGTGCCACGGGAGGGACCACGAACACTGAAGCTTTCTTT
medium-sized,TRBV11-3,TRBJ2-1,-,CASSSGWAGWREQFF,TGTGCCAGCAGCTCGGGTTGGGCAGGCTGGCGTGAGCAGTTCTTC
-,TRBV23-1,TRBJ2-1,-,CARGTACNEQFF,TGCGCCAGGGGTACAGCTTGTAATGAGCAGTTCTTC
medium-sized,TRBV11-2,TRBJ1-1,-,CASSLDRLRGTEAFF,TGTGCCAGCAGCTTAGATAGACTGAGGGGCACTGAAGCTTTCTTT
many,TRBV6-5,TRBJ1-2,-,CASSYGDSYGYTF,TGTGCCAGCAGTTATGGGGATAGCTATGGCTACACCTTC
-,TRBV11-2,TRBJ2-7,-,CASSQLSVSYEQYF,TGTGCCAGCAGCCAACTTTCCGTTAGCTACGAGCAGTACTTC
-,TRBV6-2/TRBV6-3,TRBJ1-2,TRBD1,CAGSDRAYGYTF,TGTGCCGGCAGTGACAGGGCCTATGGCTACACCTTC
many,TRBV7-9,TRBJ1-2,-,CASSSRGTPTTGGYTF,TGTGCCAGCAGCTCACGCGGGACACCAACGACGGGAGGCTACACCTTC
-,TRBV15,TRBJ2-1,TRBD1,CATSRGAPGQGSSYDEQFF,TGTGCCACCAGCAGAGGAGCACCAGGACAGGGGAGCTCCTACGATGAGCAGTTCTTC
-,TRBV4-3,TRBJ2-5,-,CASSQAGDVGQETQYF,TGCGCCAGCAGCCAAGCCGGAGACGTGGGACAAGAGACCCAGTACTTC
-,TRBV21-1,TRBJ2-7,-,CASYPPGTGVSYEQYF,TGTGCCAGCTATCCCCCCGGGACAGGAGTCTCCTACGAGCAGTACTTT
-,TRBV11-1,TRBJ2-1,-,CISSLGHGGQFF,TGTATCAGCAGCCTCGGGCATGGTGGGCAGTTCTTC
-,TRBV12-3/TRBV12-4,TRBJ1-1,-,CASTLNKATEAFF,TGTGCCAGCACTTTGAACAAGGCCACTGAAGCTTTCTTT
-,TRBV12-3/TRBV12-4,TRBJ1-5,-,CASSPPRGRGDNQPQHF,TGTGCCAGCAGTCCCCCCCGCGGGAGAGGGGACAATCAACCCCAGCATTTT
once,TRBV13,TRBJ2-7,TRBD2,CASSMGLAGISYEQYF,TGTGCCAGCAGCATGGGACTAGCGGGGATATCCTACGAGCAGTACTTC
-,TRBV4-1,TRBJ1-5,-,CASSQDRGGPRENQPQHF,TGCGCCAGCAGCCAAGACCGGGGGGGCCCAAGAGAGAATCAGCCCCAGCATTTT
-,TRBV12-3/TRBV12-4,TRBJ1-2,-,CDSRFGGSGYTF,TGTGACAGCCGTTTCGGGGGGAGCGGCTACACCTTC
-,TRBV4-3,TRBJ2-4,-,CASSQESGEPQNIQYF,TGCGCCAGCAGCCAAGAATCCGGCGAGCCCCAAAATATTCAGTACTTC
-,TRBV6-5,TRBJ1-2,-,CARSYSAGPSGYTF,TGTGCTAGAAGTTACTCAGCAGGCCCTTCGGGCTACACCTTC
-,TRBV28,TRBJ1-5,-,CASSLGQVIVTQPQHF,TGTGCCAGCAGTTTAGGTCAGGTGATTGTAACTCAGCCCCAGCATTTT
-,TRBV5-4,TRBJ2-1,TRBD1,CASISGQAYNDQFF,TGTGCCAGCATCAGCGGACAGGCCTACAATGATCAGTTCTTC
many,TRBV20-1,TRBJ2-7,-,CSAFRDAGQYF,TGCAGTGCTTTCAGGGACGCGGGGCAGTACTTC
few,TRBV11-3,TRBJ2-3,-,CASSLIGYTDTQYF,TGTGCCAGCAGCCTAATTGGCTACACAGATACGCAGTATTTT
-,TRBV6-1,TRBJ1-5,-,CASSPAGGRQPQNF,TGTGCCAGCAGCCCGGCCGGAGGAAGGCAGCCCCAGAATTTT
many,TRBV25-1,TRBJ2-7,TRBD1,CASSDPRQGAYEQYF,TGTGCCAGCAGTGACCCACGACAGGGGGCCTACGAGCAGTACTTC
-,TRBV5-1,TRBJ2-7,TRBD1,CASSYGTGNEQYF,TGCGCCAGCAGCTACGGGACAGGGAACGAGCAGTACTTC
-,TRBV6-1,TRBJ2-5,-,CVSGGTAYGETQHF,TGTGTCAGCGGCGGAACAGCCTACGGGGAGACCCAGCACTTC
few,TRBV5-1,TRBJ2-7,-,CASSLGGAGYEQYF,TGCGCCAGCAGCTTGGGGGGGGCCGGGTACGAGCAGTACTTC